In its sample, the clone carrying this T cell receptor beta chain was seen once. CDR3 length: 15 residues. V was pared by 6 bases and J by 0 bases, with 13 bases between. CDR1 MNHEY and CDR2 SVGAGI come from the germline V gene. The data stem from a study of blood T cell repertoires in COVID-19. Overall study: Material from acute and convalescent COVID-19 was sourced from the United States, Italy and Spain. Sources were T cells, B-cell-depleted T cells, or PBMCs; the material itself was cDNA or gDNA.

In the authors' methods: Amplification of reference gene primers was used by the study to estimate nucleated cell counts. Assay: immunoSEQ multiplex PCR; the TCRdb copy retains only in-frame clones and omits some. That table supplies the V and J calls and clone size; D and trimming were determined from the DNA. The profile shows 18,000 or so clones, 91% of them singletons. The chain recombines TRBV6-5 with TRBJ2-3, with D possibly TRBD1 on 5 matching bases. Sequenced material: peripheral blood. The clonotype originates from a human donor in a cohort sampled during active COVID-19. The chain's CDR3 is CASRRTFPSTDTQYF. The CDR3 nucleotides are TGTGCCAGCAGACGGACATTTCCTAGCACAGATACGCAGTATTTT.